The 25 T cell receptor beta chains presented below share a single source sample, sequenced in a study of blood T cell repertoires in COVID-19. Generated by immunoSEQ multiplex PCR, the TCRdb table keeps only in-frame clones and is missing some. Counted here are 75,000 or so clones, approximately 88% occurring once; the ten biggest clones make up approximately 29%. The sequencing sample was made of peripheral blood. These TCRs come from a man aged 45-60 years with acute or convalescent COVID-19.

The chain uses TRBV12-2 and TRBJ2-5; the D segment call TRBD2 is taken from the table without a DNA check. TRBV12-2 is listed as a pseudogene. CDR3 length: 15 amino acids. CDR3 loop: CASRLWGGGPETQYF. The CDR3 DNA is TGTGCAAGTCGCTTGTGGGGGGGCGGGCCAGAGACCCAGTACTTC.

The chain is built from TRBV7-6 and TRBJ2-1, with a possible D match to TRBD1 (5 bases). V lost 1 base and J 8 bases, leaving 12 bases between the germline ends. The germline CDR1 and CDR2 sequences are SGHVS and FNYEAQ. The CDR3 loop spans 14 amino acids. CDR3 in DNA: TGTGCCAGCAGCTTAGGTCCGGACAAAGATGAGCAGTTCTTC. Translating gives CASSLGPDKDEQFF. The full variable domain, with the rest looked up from reference TRBV7-6 and TRBJ2-1, is GAGVSQSPRYKVTKRGQDVALRCDPISGHVSLYWYRQALGQGPEFLTYFNYEAQQDKSGLPNDRFSAERPEGSISTLTIQRTEQRDSAMYRCASSLGPDKDEQFFGPGTRLTVL.

The V call is TRBV11-3, the J call TRBJ2-3; TRBD1 matches at 9 bases. The length of the CDR3 is 15 residues. In germline, CDR1 is SGHNT, CDR2 YENEEA. V lost 4 bases, J lost 1 base, and 3 bases stayed unmatched. CDR3 protein: CASSYRGQGTDTQYF. Here the CDR3 DNA reads TGTGCCAGCAGCTACAGGGGGCAAGGCACAGATACGCAGTATTTT.

The J gene is TRBJ1-6, the V gene TRBV25-1; 11 bases map to TRBD1. In germline, CDR1 is MGHDK, CDR2 SYGVNS. CDR3 length: 15 amino acids. With 7 bases clipped from V and 13 bases from J, the junction kept 12 bases outside the gene matches. CDR3 amino acids: CASTRGQGAFSPLHF. The CDR3 bases are TGTGCCAGCACGCGAGGACAGGGGGCATTTTCTCCCCTCCACTTT. Drawing the rest from reference TRBV25-1 and TRBJ1-6, the complete variable domain is EADIYQTPRYLVIGTGKKITLECSQTMGHDKMYWYQQDPGMELHLIHYSYGVNSTEKGDLSSESTVSRIRTEHFPLTLESARPSHTSQYLCASTRGQGAFSPLHFGNGTRLTVT.

This chain connects TRBV4-1 to TRBJ1-1; D possibly corresponds to TRBD1 (6 bases). Trimming took off 0 bases at V and 5 bases at J, with 13 bases between the two ends. Germline V CDR1 and CDR2: MGHRA, YSYEKL. The CDR3 length is 15 residues. The CDR3 spells CASSQDHRVWTEAFF. CDR3 bases: TGCGCCAGCAGCCAAGATCACAGGGTGTGGACTGAAGCTTTCTTT.

The chain joins TRBV11-3 to TRBJ2-7; D perhaps matches TRBD1 (5 bases). V shed 5 bases and J shed 1 base, with 9 bases lying between them. Germline assignment: CDR1 SGHNT and CDR2 YENEEA. This CDR3 is built from 13 residues. The CDR3 reads CASSGDSSYEQYF. CDR3 coding DNA: TGTGCCAGCAGCGGTGACAGTTCCTACGAGCAGTACTTC.

V is TRBV7-2 and J is TRBJ1-5, with 7 nucleotides matching TRBD1. Germline V gene data show CDR1 as SGHTA and CDR2 as FQGNSA. J lost 1 base, V lost 5 bases, and 5 bases had no gene match. CDR3 length equals 15 residues. The chain's CDR3 is CASSIRGTSNQPQHF. The CDR3 nucleotides are TGTGCCAGCAGCATCAGGGGGACGAGCAATCAGCCCCAGCATTTT. Looking up the rest from reference TRBV7-2 and TRBJ1-5 gives the full variable domain: GAGVSQSPSNKVTEKGKDVELRCDPISGHTALYWYRQSLGQGLEFLIYFQGNSAPDKSGLPSDRFSAERTGGSVSTLTIQRTQQEDSAVYLCASSIRGTSNQPQHFGDGTRLSIL.

This sequence joins TRBV6-1 and TRBJ2-1; 10 bases match TRBD1. V gave up 2 bases and J gave up 5 bases; unmatched junction bases: 6. The CDR3 contains 16 residues. Germline CDR1 and CDR2: MNHNS and SASEGT. The CDR3 DNA reads as TGTGCCAGCAGTGAACAGTCCGGGACAGGGGACAATGAGCAGTTCTTC. Amino acids: CASSEQSGTGDNEQFF.

This clone appeared a single time. The chain uses TRBV6-1 and TRBJ2-5; TRBD2 aligns across 7 bases. Germline loops: CDR1 MNHNS, CDR2 SASEGT. The CDR3 length is 15 residues. V lost 3 bases, J lost 5 bases, and 9 bases stayed unmatched. In DNA, the CDR3 is TGTGCCAGCAGTGAGCTCGGCGGGGGAGGGGAGACCCAGTACTTC. This encodes CASSELGGGGETQYF.

The gene calls are TRBV5-1 and TRBJ2-3; tentatively, D is TRBD2 (5 bases). This CDR3 has 14 amino acids. V was clipped by 5 bases and J by 6 bases, with 16 bases between them. CDR1 and CDR2 from the germline V gene are SGHRS and YFSETQ. In nucleotides, the CDR3 is TGCGCCAGCAGTTTAGGACTCGAAGGGGATACGCAGTATTTT. Translated, it gives CASSLGLEGDTQYF. The whole variable domain, remainder taken from reference TRBV5-1 and TRBJ2-3, is KAGVTQTPRYLIKTRGQQVTLSCSPISGHRSVSWYQQTPGQGLQFLFEYFSETQRNKGNFPGRFSGRQFSNSRSEMNVSTLELGDSALYLCASSLGLEGDTQYFGPGTRLTVL.

V is TRBV12-3 or TRBV12-4 and J is TRBJ1-5; possibly TRBD1 for D (6 bases). The germline V and J ends were trimmed by 6 bases and 11 bases, with 17 bases remaining between them. The CDR3 covers 13 residues. The CDR3 spells CASRSTGLRAQHF. The CDR3, as DNA: TGTGCCAGCAGAAGCACAGGGCTCCGGGCCCAGCATTTT.

In this sample, this clone turned up once. This chain connects TRBV30 to TRBJ1-2, with 8 bases lining up with TRBD1. This CDR3 is built from 13 residues. The V gene's germline CDR1 is GTSNPN and CDR2 SVGIG (reference sequence). The trim removed 3 bases at V and 5 bases at J, leaving 5 bases unmatched. The CDR3: CAWSSTGGYGYTF. In nucleotides, the CDR3 is TGTGCCTGGAGCTCAACAGGGGGGTATGGCTACACCTTC.

This clone came up a few times. CDR3 in amino acids: CASSLTGFGELFF. The CDR3 DNA reads TGTGCCAGCAGTCTGACAGGGTTCGGGGAGCTGTTTTTT. This rearrangement joins TRBV27 to TRBJ2-2, with 7 nucleotides matching TRBD1. This CDR3 is 13 amino acids long. The germline CDR1 and CDR2 sequences are MNHEY and SMNVEV (reference sequence). Trimming at V came to 5 bases and at J to 7 bases, leaving 4 bases not matched to a gene.

V and J are TRBV19 and TRBJ1-5; perhaps TRBD1 as D (5 bases). The germline V gene has CDR1 LNHDA and CDR2 SQIVND (reference sequence). Trimming shortened V by 3 bases and J by 2 bases, and 8 bases separated the two germline ends. The CDR3 covers 14 residues. In DNA, the CDR3 is TGTGCCAGTAGTATTTGGGGGGGCAATCAGCCCCAGCATTTT. It is translated as CASSIWGGNQPQHF.

The chain has TRBV6-5 and TRBJ1-2, with TRBD1 identical over 10 bases. J gave up 8 bases and V 7 bases, and 7 bases lay outside the gene matches. Per germline, CDR1 MNHEY and CDR2 SVGAGI. The CDR3 loop spans 13 amino acids. The DNA for the CDR3 is TGTGCCAGCATTCGTGGACAGGGGGGCGGCTACACCTTC. Translating it yields CASIRGQGGGYTF.

The chain recombines TRBV3-1 (or the pseudogene TRBV3-2) with TRBJ1-6; 8 bases match TRBD1. CDR3 length: 15 residues. The V gene's germline CDR1 is LGHDT and CDR2 YNNKEL (reference sequence). J gave up 9 bases and V 3 bases, and 7 bases lay outside the gene matches. CDR3 residues: CASSQDTGGVSPLHF. The CDR3 nucleotides read TGTGCCAGCAGCCAGGATACAGGGGGAGTTTCACCCCTCCACTTT.

This rearrangement joins TRBV6-5 to TRBJ2-1; D remains ambiguous. CDR1 MNHEY and CDR2 SVGAGI come from the germline V gene. The CDR3 consists of 14 residues. V was pared by 9 bases and J by 0 bases, with 12 bases between. The CDR3 protein is CASRGQTSYNEQFF. The DNA for the CDR3 is TGTGCCAGTCGTGGGCAGACCTCCTACAATGAGCAGTTCTTC.

This chain's CDR3 is CATLREAQSGGYTF. CDR3 DNA: TGTGCCACACTCAGGGAGGCCCAATCGGGGGGCTACACCTTC. The chain links TRBV6-5 to TRBJ1-2, with D tentatively TRBD1 (5 bases). V was cut by 10 bases and J by 8 bases, with 23 bases left in between. This CDR3 spans 14 amino acids. Germline values: CDR1 MNHEY, CDR2 SVGAGI.

The genes are TRBV2 and TRBJ2-2; D gene unclear. CDR1 SNHLY and CDR2 FYNNEI come from the germline V gene. There are 13 residues in the CDR3. The V end lost 7 bases, the J end lost 1 base, and 7 bases lay between the germline ends. In DNA, the CDR3 is TGTGCCAGCACCCCTATGAACACCGGGGAGCTGTTTTTT. Protein product: CASTPMNTGELFF.

CDR3 bases: TGTGCCAGCAGCTTATCTAGCGGGGGAAGCTCCTACAATGAGCAGTTCTTC. Protein: CASSLSSGGSSYNEQFF. The chain employs TRBV5-4 and TRBJ2-1; 10 bases map to TRBD2. Germline assignment: CDR1 SGHNT and CDR2 YYREEE (reference sequence). The V and J ends lost 2 bases and 0 bases, in that order; junction bases with no gene match: 5. CDR3 size: 17 residues.

This clone was observed a handful of times. The rearrangement links TRBV4-2 to TRBJ1-2, with D unresolved. The V end lost 0 bases, the J end lost 8 bases, and 10 bases lay between the germline ends. This CDR3 spans 13 amino acids. The germline CDR1 and CDR2 sequences are LGHNA and YNFKEQ. CDR3 DNA: TGTGCCAGCAGCCAAGAACCCCAGAAAGGCTACACCTTC. This codes for CASSQEPQKGYTF.

J is TRBJ2-3 and V is TRBV6-1; D perhaps matches TRBD2 (6 bases). V lost 3 bases and J 5 bases, leaving 12 bases between the germline ends. CDR3 size: 14 residues. In germline, CDR1 is MNHNS, CDR2 SASEGT. The CDR3 sequence: CASSERLALDTQYF. The CDR3 DNA reads as TGTGCCAGCAGTGAGCGTCTAGCGTTAGATACGCAGTATTTT.

As DNA, the CDR3 is TGTGCCTGGAGTGTAAGCAGGGGACACGAGCAGTACTTC. Translated: CAWSVSRGHEQYF. The chain joins TRBV30 to TRBJ2-7; weak D call: TRBD1 (6 bases). CDR1 GTSNPN and CDR2 SVGIG come from the germline V gene (reference sequence). The V and J ends lost 0 bases and 5 bases respectively, with 11 bases between them. The CDR3 has 13 residues.

V usage is TRBV18 and J usage is TRBJ1-2; D unresolved. This CDR3 has 13 amino acids. In germline, CDR1 is KGHSH, CDR2 LQKENI. The ends were cut back, 2 bases at V and 0 bases at J, with 4 bases in the middle. CDR3 coding DNA: TGTGCCAGCTCACCAGACACTAACTATGGCTACACCTTC. This sequence encodes CASSPDTNYGYTF.

V is TRBV12-3 or TRBV12-4 and J is TRBJ1-2, with a weak D call TRBD1 (5 bases). This CDR3 has 12 amino acids. Trimming pared 6 bases from V and 3 bases from J, leaving 8 bases between. CDR3 coding DNA: TGTGCCAGCAGCAGGGATGACTATGGCTACACCTTC. Residues: CASSRDDYGYTF.